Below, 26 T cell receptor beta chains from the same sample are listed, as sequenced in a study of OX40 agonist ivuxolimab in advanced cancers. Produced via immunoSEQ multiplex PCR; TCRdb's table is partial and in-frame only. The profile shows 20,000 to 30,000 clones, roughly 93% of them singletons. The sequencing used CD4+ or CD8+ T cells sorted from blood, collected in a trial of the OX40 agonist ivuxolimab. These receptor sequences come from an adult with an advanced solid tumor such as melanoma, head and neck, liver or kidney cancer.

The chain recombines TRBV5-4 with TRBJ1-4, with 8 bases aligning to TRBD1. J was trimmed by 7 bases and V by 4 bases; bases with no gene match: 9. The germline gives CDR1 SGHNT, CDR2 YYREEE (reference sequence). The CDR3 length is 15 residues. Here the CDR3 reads CASSRAGTGREKLFF. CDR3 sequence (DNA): TGTGCCAGCAGCCGAGCCGGGACAGGACGTGAAAAACTGTTTTTT. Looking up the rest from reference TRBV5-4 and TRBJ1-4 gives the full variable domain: ETGVTQSPTHLIKTRGQQVTLRCSSQSGHNTVSWYQQALGQGPQFIFQYYREEENGRGNFPPRFSGLQFPNYSSELNVNALELDDSALYLCASSRAGTGREKLFFGSGTQLSVL.

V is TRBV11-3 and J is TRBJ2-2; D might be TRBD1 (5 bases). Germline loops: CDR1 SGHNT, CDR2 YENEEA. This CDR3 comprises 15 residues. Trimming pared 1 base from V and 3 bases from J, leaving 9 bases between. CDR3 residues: CASSLGQGDTGELFF. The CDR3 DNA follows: TGTGCCAGCAGCTTAGGCCAAGGGGACACCGGGGAGCTGTTTTTT.

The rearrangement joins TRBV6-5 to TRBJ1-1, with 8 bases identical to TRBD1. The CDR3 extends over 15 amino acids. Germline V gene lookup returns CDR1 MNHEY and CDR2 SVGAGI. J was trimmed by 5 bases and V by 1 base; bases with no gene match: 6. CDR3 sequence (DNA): TGTGCCAGCAGTTACTGGGTAACAGGGGGAACTGAAGCTTTCTTT. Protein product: CASSYWVTGGTEAFF.

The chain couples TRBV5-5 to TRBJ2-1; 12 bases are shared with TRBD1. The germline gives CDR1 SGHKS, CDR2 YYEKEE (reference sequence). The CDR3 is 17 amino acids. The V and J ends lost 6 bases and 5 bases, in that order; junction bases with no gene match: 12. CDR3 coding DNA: TGTGCCAGCACCTCCCTCCCGGGACAGGGGGCGAACAATGAGCAGTTCTTC. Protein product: CASTSLPGQGANNEQFF. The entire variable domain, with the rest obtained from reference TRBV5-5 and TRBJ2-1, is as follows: DAGVTQSPTHLIKTRGQQVTLRCSPISGHKSVSWYQQVLGQGPQFIFQYYEKEERGRGNFPDRFSARQFPNYSSELNVNALLLGDSALYLCASTSLPGQGANNEQFFGPGTRLTVL.

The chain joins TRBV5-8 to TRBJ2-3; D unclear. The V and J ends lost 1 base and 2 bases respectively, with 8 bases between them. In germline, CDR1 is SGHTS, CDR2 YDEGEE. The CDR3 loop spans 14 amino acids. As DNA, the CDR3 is TGTGCCAGCAGCTTGTCCCCATACACAGATACGCAGTATTTT. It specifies CASSLSPYTDTQYF.

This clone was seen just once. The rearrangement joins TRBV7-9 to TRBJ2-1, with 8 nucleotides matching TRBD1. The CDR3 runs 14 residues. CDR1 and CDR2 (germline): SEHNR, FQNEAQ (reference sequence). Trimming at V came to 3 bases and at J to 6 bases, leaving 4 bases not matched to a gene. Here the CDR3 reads CASSLGQGANEQFF. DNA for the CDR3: TGTGCCAGCAGCTTGGGGCAGGGGGCCAATGAGCAGTTCTTC. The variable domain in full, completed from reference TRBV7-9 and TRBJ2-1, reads DTGVSQNPRHKITKRGQNVTFRCDPISEHNRLYWYRQTLGQGPEFLTYFQNEAQLEKSRLLSDRFSAERPKGSFSTLEIQRTEQGDSAMYLCASSLGQGANEQFFGPGTRLTVL.

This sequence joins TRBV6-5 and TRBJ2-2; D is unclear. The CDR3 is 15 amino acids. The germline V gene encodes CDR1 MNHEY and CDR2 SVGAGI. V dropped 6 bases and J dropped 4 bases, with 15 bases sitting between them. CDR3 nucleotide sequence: TGTGCCAGCAGCCCCCACAAGGGTAGCACCGGGGAGCTGTTTTTT. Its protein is CASSPHKGSTGELFF.

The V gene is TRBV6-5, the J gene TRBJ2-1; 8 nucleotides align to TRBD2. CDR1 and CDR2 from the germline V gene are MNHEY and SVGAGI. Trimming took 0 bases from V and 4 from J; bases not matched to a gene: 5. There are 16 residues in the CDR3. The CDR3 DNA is TGTGCCAGCAGTTACTCCCCTCTAGCGGGTTACAATGAGCAGTTCTTC. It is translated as CASSYSPLAGYNEQFF.

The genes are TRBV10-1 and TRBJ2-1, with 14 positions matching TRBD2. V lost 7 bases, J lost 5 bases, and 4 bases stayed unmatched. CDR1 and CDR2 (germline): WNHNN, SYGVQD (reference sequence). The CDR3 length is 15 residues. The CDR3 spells CASTGTSGGDNEQFF. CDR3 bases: TGCGCCAGCACCGGGACTAGCGGGGGAGACAATGAGCAGTTCTTC.

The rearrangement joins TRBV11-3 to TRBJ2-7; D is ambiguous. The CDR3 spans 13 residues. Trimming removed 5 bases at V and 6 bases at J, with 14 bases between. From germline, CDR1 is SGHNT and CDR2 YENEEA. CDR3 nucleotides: TGTGCCAGCAGCCGAGGACGGATTGGCGAGCAGTACTTC. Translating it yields CASSRGRIGEQYF.

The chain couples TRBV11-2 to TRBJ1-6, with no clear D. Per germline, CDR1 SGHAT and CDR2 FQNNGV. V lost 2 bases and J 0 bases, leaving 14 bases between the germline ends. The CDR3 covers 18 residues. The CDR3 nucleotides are TGTGCCAGCAGCTTAAACGGATTCGCCACCTCCTATAATTCACCCCTCCACTTT. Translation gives CASSLNGFATSYNSPLHF.

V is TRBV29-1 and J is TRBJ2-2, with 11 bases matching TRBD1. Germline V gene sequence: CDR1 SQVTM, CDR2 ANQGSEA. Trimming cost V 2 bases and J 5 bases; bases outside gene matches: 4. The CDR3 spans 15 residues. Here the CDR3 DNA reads TGCAGCGTTGAACGGGGACAGGGGGAAACCGGGGAGCTGTTTTTT. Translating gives CSVERGQGETGELFF.

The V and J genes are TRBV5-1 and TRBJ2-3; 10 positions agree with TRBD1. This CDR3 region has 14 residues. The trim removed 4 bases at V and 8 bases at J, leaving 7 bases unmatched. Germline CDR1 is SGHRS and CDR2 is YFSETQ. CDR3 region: CASSTRQGAPTQYF. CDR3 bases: TGCGCCAGCAGCACAAGACAGGGGGCCCCTACGCAGTATTTT.

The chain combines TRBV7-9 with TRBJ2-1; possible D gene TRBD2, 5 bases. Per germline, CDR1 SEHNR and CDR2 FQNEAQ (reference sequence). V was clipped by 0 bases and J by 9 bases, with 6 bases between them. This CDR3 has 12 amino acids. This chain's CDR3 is CASSLAGSEQFF. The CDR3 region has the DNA TGTGCCAGCAGCTTAGCGGGGAGTGAGCAGTTCTTC.

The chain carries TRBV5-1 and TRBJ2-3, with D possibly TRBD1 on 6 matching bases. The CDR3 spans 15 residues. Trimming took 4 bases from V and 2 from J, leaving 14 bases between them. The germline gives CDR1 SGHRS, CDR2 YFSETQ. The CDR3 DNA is TGCGCCAGCAGCCATCGACAGGTGACCACAGATACGCAGTATTTT. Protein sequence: CASSHRQVTTDTQYF.

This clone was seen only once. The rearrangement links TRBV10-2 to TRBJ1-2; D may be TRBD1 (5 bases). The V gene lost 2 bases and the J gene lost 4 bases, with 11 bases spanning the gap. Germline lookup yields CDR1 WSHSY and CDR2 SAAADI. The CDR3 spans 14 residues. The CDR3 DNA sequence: TGCGCCAGCAGTGAGGAAGGGGCCGGCTATGGCTACACCTTC. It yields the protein CASSEEGAGYGYTF.

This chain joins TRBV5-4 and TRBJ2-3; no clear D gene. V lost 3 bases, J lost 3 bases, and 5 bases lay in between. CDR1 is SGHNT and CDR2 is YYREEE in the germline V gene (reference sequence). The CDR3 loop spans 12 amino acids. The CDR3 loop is CASSWGTDTQYF. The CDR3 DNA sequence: TGTGCCAGCAGCTGGGGTACAGATACGCAGTATTTT.

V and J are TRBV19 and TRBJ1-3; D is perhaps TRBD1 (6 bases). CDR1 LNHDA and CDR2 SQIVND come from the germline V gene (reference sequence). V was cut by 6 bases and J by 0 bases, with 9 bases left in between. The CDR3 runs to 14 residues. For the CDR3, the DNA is TGTGCCAGTAGGGGACAAAACTCTGGAAACACCATATATTTT. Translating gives CASRGQNSGNTIYF.

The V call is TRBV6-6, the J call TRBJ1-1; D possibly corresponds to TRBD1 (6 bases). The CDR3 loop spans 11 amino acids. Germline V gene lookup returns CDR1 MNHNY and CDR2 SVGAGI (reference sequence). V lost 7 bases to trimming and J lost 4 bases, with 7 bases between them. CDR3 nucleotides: TGTGCCAGCACGGGGGCCACTGAAGCTTTCTTT. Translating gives CASTGATEAFF.

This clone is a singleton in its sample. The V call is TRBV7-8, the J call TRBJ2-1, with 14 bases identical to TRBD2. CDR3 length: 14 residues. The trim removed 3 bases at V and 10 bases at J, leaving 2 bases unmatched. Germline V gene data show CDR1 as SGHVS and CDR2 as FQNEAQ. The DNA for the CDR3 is TGTGCCAGCAGCTTTAGGACTAGCGGGGGGGAGCAGTTCTTC. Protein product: CASSFRTSGGEQFF.

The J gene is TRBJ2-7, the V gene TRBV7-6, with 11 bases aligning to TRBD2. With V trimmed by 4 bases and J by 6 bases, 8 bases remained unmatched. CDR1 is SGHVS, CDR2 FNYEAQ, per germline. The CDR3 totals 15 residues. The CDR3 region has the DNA TGTGCCAGCAGCTCCGTAGCGGGAGGGCTGGGCGAGCAGTACTTC. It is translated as CASSSVAGGLGEQYF.

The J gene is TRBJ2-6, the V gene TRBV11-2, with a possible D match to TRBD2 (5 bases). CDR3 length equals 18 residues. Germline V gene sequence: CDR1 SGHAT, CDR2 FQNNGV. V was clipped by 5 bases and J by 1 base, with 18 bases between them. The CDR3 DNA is TGTGCCAGCAGCAGACGTACGGGGAGCGCTTCTGGGGCCAACGTCCTGACTTTC. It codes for CASSRRTGSASGANVLTF.

The CDR3 DNA sequence: TGTGCCAGCAGTTACGTAAATTCCGCAGTTACCGGGGAGCTGTTTTTT. Translated, it gives CASSYVNSAVTGELFF. The gene calls are TRBV6-6 and TRBJ2-2; no clear D. The length of the CDR3 is 16 residues. Germline lookup yields CDR1 MNHNY and CDR2 SVGAGI (reference sequence). V dropped 2 bases and J dropped 5 bases, with 15 bases sitting between them.

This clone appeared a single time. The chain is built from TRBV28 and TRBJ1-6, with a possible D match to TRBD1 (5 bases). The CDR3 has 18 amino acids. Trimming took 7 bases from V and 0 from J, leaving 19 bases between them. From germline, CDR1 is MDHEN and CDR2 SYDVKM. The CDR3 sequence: CASTRGTVGSSYNSPLHF. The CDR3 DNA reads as TGTGCCAGCACCCGTGGGACCGTGGGATCCTCCTATAATTCACCCCTCCACTTT.

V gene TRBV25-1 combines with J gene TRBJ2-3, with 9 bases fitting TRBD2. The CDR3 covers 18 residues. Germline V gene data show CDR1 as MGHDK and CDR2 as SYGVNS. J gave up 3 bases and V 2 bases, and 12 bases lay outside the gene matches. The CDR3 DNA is TGTGCCAGCAGTGAAGCTCTTAATAGCGGGAGCCGGACAGATACGCAGTATTTT. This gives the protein CASSEALNSGSRTDTQYF.

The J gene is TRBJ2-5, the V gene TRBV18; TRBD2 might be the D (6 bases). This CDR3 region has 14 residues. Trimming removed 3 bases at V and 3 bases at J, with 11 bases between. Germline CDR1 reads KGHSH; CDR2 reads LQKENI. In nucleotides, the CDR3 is TGTGCCAGCTCACCGACTAGGAGTGAAGAGACCCAGTACTTC. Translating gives CASSPTRSEETQYF. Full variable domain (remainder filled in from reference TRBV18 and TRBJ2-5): NAGVMQNPRHLVRRRGQEARLRCSPMKGHSHVYWYRQLPEEGLKFMVYLQKENIIDESGMPKERFSAEFPKEGPSILRIQQVVRGDSAAYFCASSPTRSEETQYFGPGTRLLVL.